This is a list of T cell receptor beta chains from one sample in a study of neurological immune-mediated disorders. TCRdb reprocessed the 5' RACE reads with MiXCR, giving one entry per CDR3 protein. In the table there are about 40,000 distinct CDR3 sequences, around 2.5% of which are singletons. Sequencing was performed on PBMCs. Receptor source: a man aged 50-60 years with multiple sclerosis. Each CDR3 is given with its conserved first and last residue. The D gene is left open where the match is weak. Only part of the rows carry a size: once, few, many, or a class if the clone is expanded.

>TRBJ2-3|TRBV12-3/TRBV12-4|medium-sized|TRBD2
TGTGCCAGCAGTCAGATTAGCGGGGGAGGAGAGTATTTT
CASSQISGGGEYF
>TRBJ1-2|TRBV10-3|many|-
TGTGCCATCAGTGTCGGGACGGAGGCGGGGGGCTACACCTTC
CAISVGTEAGGYTF
>TRBJ2-3|TRBV10-2|many|-
TGCGCCAGCGATAGTGAGGATACGCAGTATTTT
CASDSEDTQYF
>TRBJ1-5|TRBV5-6|many|-
TGTGCCAGCAGCAGTAACAGGGTCGGCCAGCCCCAGCATTTT
CASSSNRVGQPQHF
>TRBJ2-7|TRBV12-3/TRBV12-4|many|TRBD1
TGTGCCAGCAGTCGCGGGACAGGGCCCTACGAGCAGTACTTC
CASSRGTGPYEQYF
>TRBJ1-1|TRBV5-1|many|-
TGCGCCAGCAGTTCCGGGGGGGTATACACTGAAGCTTTCTTT
CASSSGGVYTEAFF
>TRBJ2-2|TRBV5-1|many|-
TGCGCCAGCAGCTTGCTCCCTGGGACCGGGGAGCTGTTTTTT
CASSLLPGTGELFF
>TRBJ2-1|TRBV29-1|few|TRBD2
TGCAGCGTTGAGCCGGGACTAGCGGACTACAATGAGCAGTTCTTC
CSVEPGLADYNEQFF
>TRBJ1-5|TRBV12-3/TRBV12-4|many|TRBD1
TGTGCCAGCCCGCCCAGGGGGTTTCAGCCCCAGCATTTT
CASPPRGFQPQHF
>TRBJ2-7|TRBV12-3/TRBV12-4|many|-
TGTGCCAGCAGCCTCCGAAAGGAGCAGTACTTC
CASSLRKEQYF
>TRBJ1-5|TRBV20-1|many|-
TGCAGTGCTAGAGTACCTACGAGGGGGAAAAATCAGCCCCAGCATTTT
CSARVPTRGKNQPQHF
>TRBJ2-2|TRBV5-1|-|-
TGCGCCAGCAGTCTCCACGCGAACACCGGGGAGCTGTTTTTT
CASSLHANTGELFF
>TRBJ1-5|TRBV15|few|-
TGTGCCACCAGCAGAGATTTCGGGGGTCAGCCCCAGAATTTT
CATSRDFGGQPQNF
>TRBJ2-7|TRBV20-1|-|TRBD2
TGCAGTGCGCGCCCCCCTAGCGGGGGGGCAGGTGAGCAGTACTTC
CSARPPSGGAGEQYF
>TRBJ2-7|TRBV27|many|-
TGTGCCAGCAGTTCATTAGGGCGGCGCGAGCAGTACTTC
CASSSLGRREQYF
>TRBJ1-5|TRBV2|many|-
TGTGCCAGCAGTGTCGATGTGACGGATCAGCCCCAGAATTTT
CASSVDVTDQPQNF
>TRBJ2-1|TRBV5-1|many|-
TGCGCCAGCAGCTTGGCCGGGACTGGTTCCTACAATGAGCAGTTCTTC
CASSLAGTGSYNEQFF
>TRBJ2-1|TRBV4-3|many|-
TGCGCCAGCAGCCAAGAGGAGGGGGGGGGATACAATGAGCAGTTCTTC
CASSQEEGGGYNEQFF
>TRBJ2-4|TRBV5-1|many|TRBD1
TGCGCCAGCAGCACTTACAGGGGTTCCAACATTCAGTACTTC
CASSTYRGSNIQYF
>TRBJ1-5|TRBV6-2/TRBV6-3|many|-
TGTGCCAGCAGGCGGGACGCCCTTAGCAATCAGCCCCAGCATTTT
CASRRDALSNQPQHF
>TRBJ2-6|TRBV5-1|many|-
TGCGCCAGCAGCCGGAGCTCTGGGGCCAACGTCCTGACTTTC
CASSRSSGANVLTF
>TRBJ1-1|TRBV6-6|many|-
TGTGCCAGCATCCCGGAGATGAACACTGAAGCTTTCTTT
CASIPEMNTEAFF
>TRBJ1-2|TRBV5-1|many|-
TGCGCCAGCAGCGCCGGGACCGCAGCTAACTATGGCTACACCTTC
CASSAGTAANYGYTF
>TRBJ2-2|TRBV5-1|many|TRBD2
TGCGCCAGCAGCTTCAGCGGGGGGGCCCTAGCGACCGGGGAGCTGTTTTTT
CASSFSGGALATGELFF
>TRBJ2-5|TRBV5-6|many|-
TGTGCCAGCAGCTTGGATGGGTGGACTTCAGGCCAAGAGACCCAGTACTTC
CASSLDGWTSGQETQYF
>TRBJ1-5|TRBV7-9|-|TRBD1
TGTGCCAGCAGCTTGAGTCCCCAGACACAGGGGCCCCAGAATTTT
CASSLSPQTQGPQNF
>TRBJ2-3|TRBV20-1|many|-
TGCAGTGCTAGAGGCCCGGGCGGCACAGATACGCAGTATTTT
CSARGPGGTDTQYF
>TRBJ2-4|TRBV6-6|many|TRBD1
TGTGCCAGCAGCTTCGACAGGGGGCATAACATTCAGTACTTC
CASSFDRGHNIQYF
>TRBJ1-1|TRBV20-1|many|-
TGCAGTGCTAGTATGAGCTCTTATAACACTGAAGCTTTCTTT
CSASMSSYNTEAFF
>TRBJ2-5|TRBV7-2|many|-
TGTGCCAGCAGCTACGGAGGAGGAGAGACCCAGTACTTC
CASSYGGGETQYF
>TRBJ2-7|TRBV5-5|many|TRBD1
TGTGCCAGCAGCTCCTGGCAGGGGGCCTACGAGCAGTACTTC
CASSSWQGAYEQYF
>TRBJ2-7|TRBV6-5|many|-
TGTGCCAGCGGGGACGGGAGCTCCTACGAGCAGTACTTC
CASGDGSSYEQYF
>TRBJ2-2|TRBV7-2|many|-
TGTGCCAGCAGCCCAAACGAGAGTTCCGGGGAGCTGTTTTTT
CASSPNESSGELFF
>TRBJ1-2|TRBV12-3/TRBV12-4|many|-
TGTGCCAGCAGACCCTCGGGGGAGGCGTATGGCTACACCTTC
CASRPSGEAYGYTF
>TRBJ2-7|TRBV20-1|many|-
TGCAGTGCTAGAGGACGGACGGCGGCCTACGAGCAGTACTTC
CSARGRTAAYEQYF
>TRBJ2-7|TRBV5-1|-|TRBD2
TGCGCCAGCAGCTTTTGGACTAGCCTTGGTGAGCAGTACTTC
CASSFWTSLGEQYF
>TRBJ2-5|TRBV5-1|many|-
TGCGCCAGCAGCTTGTCCCACGGGGGAGAGACCCAGTACTTC
CASSLSHGGETQYF
>TRBJ1-2|TRBV6-5|-|-
TGTGCCAGCAGTTACTCACTGGGAACCAACTATGGCTACACCTTC
CASSYSLGTNYGYTF
>TRBJ1-5|TRBV29-1|many|-
TGCAGCGTTGGATCGGGCCCGGGGAATCAGCCCCAGCATTTT
CSVGSGPGNQPQHF
>TRBJ2-3|TRBV15|many|-
TGTGCCACCAGCAGAGATCGGCTAGCCAGCGATACGCAGTATTTT
CATSRDRLASDTQYF
>TRBJ2-1|TRBV20-1|many|-
TGCAGTGCTGAACAGGATTTTGGCAATGAGCAGTTCTTC
CSAEQDFGNEQFF
>TRBJ2-5|TRBV6-6|many|-
TGTGCCAGCAGTTACCCGAGGGACCAAGAGACCCAGTACTTC
CASSYPRDQETQYF
>TRBJ1-5|TRBV6-6|-|-
TGTGCCAGCAGTTACGGGCAGGGGAGCAATCAGCCCCAGAATTTT
CASSYGQGSNQPQNF
>TRBJ2-1|TRBV12-3/TRBV12-4|many|TRBD2
TGTGCCAGCAGGGGGACTAGCCCCCAGAATGAGCAGTTCTTC
CASRGTSPQNEQFF
>TRBJ1-1|TRBV20-1|few|-
TGCAGTGCTTCCCGAACCTCTACCGGGCTGGAAGCTTTCTTT
CSASRTSTGLEAFF
>TRBJ1-6|TRBV21-1|many|-
TGTGCCAGCAGCAGTACAGTGGGGGGTTCACCCCTCCACTTT
CASSSTVGGSPLHF
>TRBJ2-7|TRBV7-2|many|TRBD1
TGTGCCAGCAGCCCGACAGGGTCTCAGATCTACGAGCAGTACTTC
CASSPTGSQIYEQYF
>TRBJ2-3|TRBV14|many|-
TGTGCCAGCAGCCACAGGGACGCAGATACGCAGTATTTT
CASSHRDADTQYF
>TRBJ2-7|TRBV7-9|many|TRBD1
TGTGCCAGCAGACCTAGGGGGCCCAAGACCTACGAGCAGTACTTC
CASRPRGPKTYEQYF
>TRBJ1-1|TRBV28|many|-
TGTGCCAGCAGTTTATCCCAATCTGCTGGGGCAGGGATCTTCTTT
CASSLSQSAGAGIFF
>TRBJ2-5|TRBV27|many|-
TGTGCCAGCAGTCAGACTTGGTCCTTAGAGACCCAGTACTTC
CASSQTWSLETQYF
>TRBJ1-2|TRBV20-1|many|-
TGCAGTGCTCGGACTGACGACTATGGCTACACCTTC
CSARTDDYGYTF
>TRBJ1-4|TRBV7-8|many|-
TGTGCCAGCAGCCCCCCCCCAACTAATGAAAAACTGTTTTTT
CASSPPPTNEKLFF